This is a list of T cell receptor beta chains from one sample in a study of tumor-infiltrating lymphocytes in primary liver carcinoma. Using its own MiXCR run on the multiplex PCR reads, TCRdb lists one record per CDR3 protein. This sample has 40,000 to 55,000 distinct CDR3 sequences, with around 77% found just once. Material: liver tumor tissue from sampling region 5. These receptors all come from a man aged 35 to 55 with primary liver carcinoma and hepatitis B virus infection. The CDR3 runs from the conserved cysteine through the conserved F or W. A D gene is named only where the DNA matches it firmly. Size tells how often a clone was seen (once, few, many) or the class of an expanded clone, and some rows leave it out.

clone size: -
D gene: -
V gene: TRBV10-2
J gene: TRBJ1-1
CDR3 DNA: TGCGCCAGCGGATATGGGGCAGCGAACACTCAAGCTTTCTTT
CDR3 protein: CASGYGAANTQAFF

clone size: -
D gene: TRBD1
V gene: TRBV7-8
J gene: TRBJ1-4
CDR3 DNA: TGCGCCAGCAGCTTAGATGCCGACAGGGGGTTGTTTTTT
CDR3 protein: CASSLDADRGLFF

clone size: -
D gene: -
V gene: TRBV6-2/TRBV6-3
J gene: TRBJ2-7
CDR3 DNA: TGTGCCAGCAGCGACGGGGAGTCCTTGAACTCCTACGAGCAGTACTTC
CDR3 protein: CASSDGESLNSYEQYF

clone size: few
D gene: -
V gene: TRBV11-1
J gene: TRBJ2-3
CDR3 DNA: TGTGCCGGTAGTTTGCCGAGGGAGAACACAGATACCCAGTATTTT
CDR3 protein: CAGSLPRENTDTQYF

clone size: -
D gene: TRBD2
V gene: TRBV11-1
J gene: TRBJ2-3
CDR3 DNA: TGTGCCAGCAGGCCCTCCCCTAGCGGGATGACGTCTACGCAGTATTTT
CDR3 protein: CASRPSPSGMTSTQYF

clone size: -
D gene: -
V gene: TRBV29-1
J gene: TRBJ2-1
CDR3 DNA: TGTAGCGTTGAACACGGGGTGAATGAGCAGTTCTTC
CDR3 protein: CSVEHGVNEQFF

clone size: few
D gene: TRBD2
V gene: TRBV29-1
J gene: TRBJ2-1
CDR3 DNA: TGCAGCGTTGGACTAGCGGGGGGGTCCTACAATGAGCTGTTCTTC
CDR3 protein: CSVGLAGGSYNELFF

clone size: -
D gene: TRBD2
V gene: TRBV12-3/TRBV12-4
J gene: TRBJ2-7
CDR3 DNA: TGTGCCAGCAGGCGCTTGGGGACCAGCGGGAGCCCCTCCTACGAGCAATACTTC
CDR3 protein: CASRRLGTSGSPSYEQYF

clone size: -
D gene: -
V gene: TRBV7-2
J gene: TRBJ1-1
CDR3 DNA: TGTGCCAGCAGCTTTGGTAACACTGAAACTTTCTTT
CDR3 protein: CASSFGNTETFF

clone size: -
D gene: -
V gene: TRBV14
J gene: TRBJ2-1
CDR3 DNA: TGTGCCAGCAGTGCCGTAGCTGGATGGGTAAGCAATGAGCAGTCCTTC
CDR3 protein: CASSAVAGWVSNEQSF

clone size: -
D gene: TRBD2
V gene: TRBV4-2
J gene: TRBJ2-2
CDR3 DNA: TGTGCAAGCAGCCAAAATCAGGTGGGAGGGGAGCTGCTTTTT
CDR3 protein: CASSQNQVGGELLF

clone size: -
D gene: -
V gene: TRBV6-5
J gene: TRBJ1-5
CDR3 DNA: TGTGCCAACAGTTACTCGTCAGGTAGCAATCGGCCCCAGCATTTT
CDR3 protein: CANSYSSGSNRPQHF

clone size: -
D gene: -
V gene: TRBV4-3
J gene: TRBJ2-5
CDR3 DNA: TGCGCCAGCAGCCAAGGCGAGGGGTGGGAACTAGAGACCCAGTGCTTC
CDR3 protein: CASSQGEGWELETQCF

clone size: -
D gene: -
V gene: TRBV6-2/TRBV6-3
J gene: TRBJ2-7
CDR3 DNA: TGTGCCAGCGATTACTCGAGTATCGACTATTCATACGAGCAGTACTTC
CDR3 protein: CASDYSSIDYSYEQYF

clone size: -
D gene: TRBD1
V gene: TRBV11-2
J gene: TRBJ2-5
CDR3 DNA: TGTGCCAGCGGACAGGGGCTGCATGAGACACGGTACTTC
CDR3 protein: CASGQGLHETRYF

clone size: -
D gene: -
V gene: TRBV29-1
J gene: TRBJ2-5
CDR3 DNA: TGCAGCGTGACTCGCGTGAGAGGAGAGACCCAGTACTTC
CDR3 protein: CSVTRVRGETQYF

clone size: -
D gene: -
V gene: TRBV12-3/TRBV12-4
J gene: TRBJ2-7
CDR3 DNA: TGTGCCAGCAGCCTGACACTCGAGCAGTACTTC
CDR3 protein: CASSLTLEQYF

clone size: -
D gene: -
V gene: TRBV5-8
J gene: TRBJ1-1
CDR3 DNA: TGTGCCAGCAGCTCCTCAGACACCCTGAGAGGTCCGGACACTGAAGCTTTCTTT
CDR3 protein: CASSSSDTLRGPDTEAFF

clone size: -
D gene: TRBD2
V gene: TRBV5-5
J gene: TRBJ2-1
CDR3 DNA: TGTGCCAGCAACTCCTTAGGGACTATCGGCGGGAATGAGCAGTTCTTC
CDR3 protein: CASNSLGTIGGNEQFF

clone size: -
D gene: TRBD1
V gene: TRBV12-3/TRBV12-4
J gene: TRBJ2-7
CDR3 DNA: TGTGCCAGCAGTATCGGGACAGGGGGCCCCTACGAGCAGTACTTC
CDR3 protein: CASSIGTGGPYEQYF

clone size: -
D gene: -
V gene: TRBV12-3/TRBV12-4
J gene: TRBJ2-7
CDR3 DNA: TGTGCCAGCAGTCTACGGCTAGCGAAGACCCACTCCTACGAGCAGTACTTC
CDR3 protein: CASSLRLAKTHSYEQYF

clone size: few
D gene: -
V gene: TRBV4-2
J gene: TRBJ2-7
CDR3 DNA: TGTGCCAGCAGCCAAGGGACAGCGGACAAGCTTGAGCAGTACTTC
CDR3 protein: CASSQGTADKLEQYF

clone size: -
D gene: -
V gene: TRBV6-5
J gene: TRBJ2-2
CDR3 DNA: TGTGCCAGCCCCGGCGGCGGAGGCGGGGAGCTGTTTTTT
CDR3 protein: CASPGGGGGELFF

clone size: -
D gene: TRBD1
V gene: TRBV7-9
J gene: TRBJ1-2
CDR3 DNA: TGTCCCAGCATATGGGACAGTGGGTTTCATGGCTACACCTTC
CDR3 protein: CPSIWDSGFHGYTF

clone size: many
D gene: TRBD2
V gene: TRBV4-3
J gene: TRBJ2-3
CDR3 DNA: TGCGCCAGCAGCCAGAGAGCGGGAGGCTTCCCCACAGATACGCAGTATTTT
CDR3 protein: CASSQRAGGFPTDTQYF

clone size: -
D gene: -
V gene: TRBV11-1
J gene: TRBJ2-3
CDR3 DNA: TGTGCCAGCAGCCCCTTCCCTATCGGGAATGCGTCTACGCAGTATTTT
CDR3 protein: CASSPFPIGNASTQYF

clone size: -
D gene: -
V gene: TRBV6-2/TRBV6-3
J gene: TRBJ2-4
CDR3 DNA: TGTGCCAGCAGTTCCCACCTCCTCGCGGGTGGAAAAATTCTGGCCAAAAACATTCAGTACTTC
CDR3 protein: CASSSHLLAGGKILAKNIQYF

clone size: -
D gene: -
V gene: TRBV5-6
J gene: TRBJ1-1
CDR3 DNA: TGTGCCAGCAGCGCATGGGGAACCATGAACACTGAAGCCTTCTTT
CDR3 protein: CASSAWGTMNTEAFF

clone size: -
D gene: -
V gene: TRBV7-8
J gene: TRBJ2-4
CDR3 DNA: TGTGCCAGCAGCCCCCTTTCCAGCGGATTAGCCAAAAACATTCAGCATTTC
CDR3 protein: CASSPLSSGLAKNIQHF

clone size: -
D gene: -
V gene: TRBV5-1
J gene: TRBJ2-7
CDR3 DNA: TGCGCCAGCAGCTTGGGGCTGGACAACGAGCAATACTTC
CDR3 protein: CASSLGLDNEQYF

clone size: -
D gene: TRBD1
V gene: TRBV28
J gene: TRBJ1-5
CDR3 DNA: TGTGCCAGCAGCTATATAGCTGACAGGGCAGATAGGCAGCATTTT
CDR3 protein: CASSYIADRADRQHF

clone size: medium-sized
D gene: -
V gene: TRBV7-8
J gene: TRBJ2-4
CDR3 DNA: TGTGCCAGCAGCTTAGCGGGGGAGAACATTCAGTACTTC
CDR3 protein: CASSLAGENIQYF

clone size: -
D gene: TRBD1
V gene: TRBV7-8
J gene: TRBJ2-2
CDR3 DNA: TGTGCCAGCAGCATAGGACAGGTAGGATACACCAGGGAGCTGTTTTTT
CDR3 protein: CASSIGQVGYTRELFF

clone size: -
D gene: TRBD2
V gene: TRBV6-1
J gene: TRBJ2-7
CDR3 DNA: TGTGCCAACAGTGTCTCGACTAGCAAATCCTACGAGCAGTACTTC
CDR3 protein: CANSVSTSKSYEQYF

clone size: -
D gene: -
V gene: TRBV11-1
J gene: TRBJ2-3
CDR3 DNA: TGTGCCAGCAACTCTGGGGGAAGCTCTGTTGGAGTCCGCACAGATATGCAGTATTTT
CDR3 protein: CASNSGGSSVGVRTDMQYF

clone size: many
D gene: TRBD2
V gene: TRBV5-8
J gene: TRBJ2-1
CDR3 DNA: TGTGCCAGCAGGCCCCTGGGACTAGCGGGAGGTTTATCCTACAATGAGCAGTTCTTC
CDR3 protein: CASRPLGLAGGLSYNEQFF

clone size: -
D gene: TRBD2
V gene: TRBV10-3
J gene: TRBJ2-7
CDR3 DNA: TGTGTCATCAGTGAGTTCACATCTAGCGGGGTACCCTACGAGCAGTACTTC
CDR3 protein: CVISEFTSSGVPYEQYF

clone size: -
D gene: TRBD1
V gene: TRBV11-2
J gene: TRBJ1-4
CDR3 DNA: TGTGCCAGCAACCTCGGACAGGGGGCGGAAAAACTGTTTTTT
CDR3 protein: CASNLGQGAEKLFF

clone size: -
D gene: TRBD2
V gene: TRBV11-2
J gene: TRBJ2-7
CDR3 DNA: TGTGCCATCAGGCTAACCCTAGCGGGGGCTAGCGAGCAGTACTTC
CDR3 protein: CAIRLTLAGASEQYF

clone size: -
D gene: -
V gene: TRBV7-8
J gene: TRBJ2-5
CDR3 DNA: TGTGCCAGCAGCTTGACTAGAGGGAAGGAGACCCAGTACTTT
CDR3 protein: CASSLTRGKETQYF

clone size: few
D gene: TRBD2
V gene: TRBV29-1
J gene: TRBJ2-1
CDR3 DNA: TGCAGCCTTGGACTAGCGGGAGGGTTCTACAATGAACAGTCCTTC
CDR3 protein: CSLGLAGGFYNEQSF

clone size: -
D gene: -
V gene: TRBV12-3/TRBV12-4
J gene: TRBJ2-1
CDR3 DNA: TGTGCCAGCAGTGGGCCGCGGCGGGCCCCTCCGGATGAGCAGTTCTTC
CDR3 protein: CASSGPRRAPPDEQFF